The TCR beta chain under discussion was sequenced for a study of T cells in Graves' hyperthyroidism and ophthalmopathy. Graves' hyperthyroidism without ophthalmopathy progression within 18 months was termed stable. Subjects aged 18 to 65 presented with newly diagnosed hyperthyroidism of less than 2 months' duration. From 8.5 to 10 ml of fresh peripheral blood, PBMCs were isolated. This clonotype showed up many times. Authors of the study amplified TCR beta CDR3 regions from RNA transcripts. HTBI primers were used for first-round RT-PCR of the TCR CDR3. A single record per CDR3 protein comes from TCRdb applying MiXCR to the multiplex PCR reads. The sample contains about 200,000 distinct CDR3 sequences, about 17% of which appear only once. The CDR3 totals 21 residues. V was clipped by 0 bases and J by 3 bases; unmatched bases: 20. Germline CDR1 and CDR2: SGHRS and YFSETQ.

The clonotype comes from a woman in her forties or fifties with Graves' hyperthyroidism. This sequence joins TRBV5-1 and TRBJ2-3; 9 bases are a match to TRBD2. Sequenced input: blood. The CDR3 region has the DNA TGCGCCAGCAGCTTGGTATGGGACATCGATAGCGGGAGAGGACTGACAGATACGCAGTATTTT. It specifies CASSLVWDIDSGRGLTDTQYF.